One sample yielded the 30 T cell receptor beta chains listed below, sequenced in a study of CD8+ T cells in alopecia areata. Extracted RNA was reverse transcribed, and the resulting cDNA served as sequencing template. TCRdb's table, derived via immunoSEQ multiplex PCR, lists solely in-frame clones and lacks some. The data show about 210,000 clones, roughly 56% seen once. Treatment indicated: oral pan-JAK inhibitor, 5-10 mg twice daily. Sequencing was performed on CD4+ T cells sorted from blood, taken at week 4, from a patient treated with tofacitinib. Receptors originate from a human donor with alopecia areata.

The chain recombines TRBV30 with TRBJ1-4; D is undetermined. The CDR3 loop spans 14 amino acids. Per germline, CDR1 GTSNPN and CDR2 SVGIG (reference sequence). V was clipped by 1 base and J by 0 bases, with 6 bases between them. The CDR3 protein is CAWSGLATNEKLFF. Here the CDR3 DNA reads TGTGCCTGGAGTGGACTTGCAACTAATGAAAAACTGTTTTTT.

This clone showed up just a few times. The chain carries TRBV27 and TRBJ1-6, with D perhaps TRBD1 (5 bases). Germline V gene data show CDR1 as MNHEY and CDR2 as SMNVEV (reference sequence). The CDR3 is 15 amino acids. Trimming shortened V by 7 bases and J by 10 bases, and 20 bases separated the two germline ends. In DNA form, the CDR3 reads TGTGCCAGCACCCTACGGGGGAAGGGAGGGTCACCCCTCCACTTT. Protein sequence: CASTLRGKGGSPLHF.

The CDR3 sequence is CASSEGRTLTNTEAFF. CDR3 DNA sequence: TGTGCCAGCAGTGAGGGCAGGACCTTAACGAACACTGAAGCTTTCTTT. This rearrangement joins TRBV2 to TRBJ1-1; D remains ambiguous. Germline CDR1 SNHLY, CDR2 FYNNEI. The CDR3 runs to 16 residues. Trimming stripped 3 bases from V and 1 base from J, with 15 bases between.

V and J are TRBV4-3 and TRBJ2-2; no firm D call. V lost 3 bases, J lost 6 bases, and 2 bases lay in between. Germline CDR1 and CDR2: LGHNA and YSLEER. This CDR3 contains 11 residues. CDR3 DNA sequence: TGCGCCAGCAGCCAGGCCGGGGAGCTGTTTTTT. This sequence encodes CASSQAGELFF.

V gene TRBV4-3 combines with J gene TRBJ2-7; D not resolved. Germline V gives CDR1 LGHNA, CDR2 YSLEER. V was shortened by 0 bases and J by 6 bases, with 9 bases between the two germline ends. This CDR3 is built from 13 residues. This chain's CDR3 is CASSQDINREQYF. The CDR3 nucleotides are TGCGCCAGCAGCCAAGATATTAACCGCGAGCAGTACTTC.

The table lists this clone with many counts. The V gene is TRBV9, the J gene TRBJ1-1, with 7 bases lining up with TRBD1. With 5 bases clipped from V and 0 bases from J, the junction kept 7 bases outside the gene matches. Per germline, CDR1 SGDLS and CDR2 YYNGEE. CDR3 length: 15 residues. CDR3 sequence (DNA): TGTGCCAGCAGTCGACAGGGTACCTTGAACACTGAAGCTTTCTTT. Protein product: CASSRQGTLNTEAFF.

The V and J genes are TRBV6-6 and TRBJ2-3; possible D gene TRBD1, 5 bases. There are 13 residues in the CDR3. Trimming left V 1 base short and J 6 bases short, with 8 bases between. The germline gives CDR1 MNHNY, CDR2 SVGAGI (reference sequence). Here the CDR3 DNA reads TGTGCCAGCAGTTACTTGGGGCACGATACGCAGTATTTT. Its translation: CASSYLGHDTQYF.

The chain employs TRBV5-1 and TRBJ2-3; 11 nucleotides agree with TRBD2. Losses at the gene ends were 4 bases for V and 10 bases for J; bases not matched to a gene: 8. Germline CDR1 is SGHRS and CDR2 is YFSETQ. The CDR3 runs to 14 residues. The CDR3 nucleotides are TGCGCCAGCAGCCAGAGACTAGCGGGGAACTCGCAGTATTTT. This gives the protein CASSQRLAGNSQYF.

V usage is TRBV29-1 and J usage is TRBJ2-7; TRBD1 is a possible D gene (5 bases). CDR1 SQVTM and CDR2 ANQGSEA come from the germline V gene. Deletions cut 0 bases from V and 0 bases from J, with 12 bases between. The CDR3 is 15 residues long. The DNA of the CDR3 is TGCAGCGTTGAAGAGACAGAAAAGAGCTCCTACGAGCAGTACTTC. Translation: CSVEETEKSSYEQYF.

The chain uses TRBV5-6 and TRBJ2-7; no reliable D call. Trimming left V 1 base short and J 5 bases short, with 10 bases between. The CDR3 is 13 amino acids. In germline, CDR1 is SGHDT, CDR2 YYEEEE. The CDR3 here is CASSLNWADEQYF. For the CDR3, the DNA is TGTGCCAGCAGCTTGAATTGGGCGGACGAGCAGTACTTC.

The DNA of the CDR3 is TGCAGCGTGGGGGCTGGCGGGGGCCGGAGCTCCTACAATGAGCAGTTCTTC. Encoded protein: CSVGAGGGRSSYNEQFF. The gene calls are TRBV29-1 and TRBJ2-1, with D perhaps TRBD2 (7 bases). The CDR3 has 17 residues. The V end lost 6 bases, the J end lost 0 bases, and 21 bases lay between the germline ends. The germline V gene encodes CDR1 SQVTM and CDR2 ANQGSEA.

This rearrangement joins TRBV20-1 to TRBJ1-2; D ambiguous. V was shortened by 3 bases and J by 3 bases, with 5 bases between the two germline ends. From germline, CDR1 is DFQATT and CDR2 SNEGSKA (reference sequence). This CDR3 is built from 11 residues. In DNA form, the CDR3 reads TGCAGTGCTAGCAGTTACTATGGCTACACCTTC. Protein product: CSASSYYGYTF.

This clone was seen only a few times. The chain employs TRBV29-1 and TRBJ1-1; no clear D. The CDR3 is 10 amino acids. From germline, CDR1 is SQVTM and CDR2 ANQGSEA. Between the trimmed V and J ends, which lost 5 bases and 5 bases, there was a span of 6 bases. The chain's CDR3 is CSVTSTEAFF. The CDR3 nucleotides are TGCAGCGTTACGAGTACTGAAGCTTTCTTT. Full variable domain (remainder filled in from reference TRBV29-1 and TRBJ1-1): SAVISQKPSRDICQRGTSLTIQCQVDSQVTMMFWYRQQPGQSLTLIATANQGSEATYESGFVIDKFPISRPNLTFSTLTVSNMSPEDSSIYLCSVTSTEAFFGQGTRLTVV.

In DNA form, the CDR3 reads TGTGCCAGCAGTAATCCTAGCAAAAACATTCAGTACTTC. It yields the protein CASSNPSKNIQYF. The V gene is TRBV13, the J gene TRBJ2-4; D is ambiguous. The V gene's germline CDR1 is PRHDT and CDR2 FYEKMQ (reference sequence). The CDR3 length is 13 residues. V was shortened by 6 bases and J by 3 bases, with 9 bases between the two germline ends.

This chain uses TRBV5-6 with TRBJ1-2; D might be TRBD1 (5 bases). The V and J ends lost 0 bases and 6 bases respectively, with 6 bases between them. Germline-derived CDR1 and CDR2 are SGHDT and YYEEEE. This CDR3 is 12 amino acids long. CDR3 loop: CASSLAGDGYTF. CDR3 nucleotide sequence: TGTGCCAGCAGCTTGGCGGGGGATGGCTACACCTTC.

Here the CDR3 DNA reads TGTGCCAGCAGTGAATACCCCCAAAGCGAGCAGTACTTC. Protein product: CASSEYPQSEQYF. The rearrangement links TRBV25-1 to TRBJ2-7, with D unclear. The CDR3 runs 13 residues. Trimming left V 0 bases short and J 6 bases short, with 9 bases between. Germline V gene sequence: CDR1 MGHDK, CDR2 SYGVNS.

CDR3 sequence: CASSQKGLTLQETQYF. The DNA of the CDR3 is TGTGCCAGCAGCCAGAAAGGGCTCACATTACAAGAGACCCAGTACTTC. The chain recombines TRBV7-3 with TRBJ2-5; no reliable D call. The CDR3 totals 16 residues. From germline, CDR1 is SGHTA and CDR2 FQGTGA. The V end lost 5 bases, the J end lost 2 bases, and 18 bases lay between the germline ends.

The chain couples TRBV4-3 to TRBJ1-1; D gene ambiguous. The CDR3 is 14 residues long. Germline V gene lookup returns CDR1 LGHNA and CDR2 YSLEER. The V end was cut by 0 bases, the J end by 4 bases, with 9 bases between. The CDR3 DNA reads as TGCGCCAGCAGCCAAGATATGGGGTTCACTGAAGCTTTCTTT. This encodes CASSQDMGFTEAFF.

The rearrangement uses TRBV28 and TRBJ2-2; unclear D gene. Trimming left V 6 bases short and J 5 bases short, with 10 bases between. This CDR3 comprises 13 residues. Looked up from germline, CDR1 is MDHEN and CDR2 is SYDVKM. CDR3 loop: CASSPRKTGELFF. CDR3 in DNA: TGTGCCAGCAGCCCCCGCAAAACCGGGGAGCTGTTTTTT.

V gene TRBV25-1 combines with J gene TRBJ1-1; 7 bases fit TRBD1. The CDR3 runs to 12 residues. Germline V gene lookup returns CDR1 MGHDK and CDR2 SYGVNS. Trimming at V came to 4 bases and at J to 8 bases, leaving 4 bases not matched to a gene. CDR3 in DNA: TGTGCCAGCAGTGTCCCAGGGGGAGAAGCTTTCTTT. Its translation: CASSVPGGEAFF. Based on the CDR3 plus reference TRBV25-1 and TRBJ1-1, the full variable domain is EADIYQTPRYLVIGTGKKITLECSQTMGHDKMYWYQQDPGMELHLIHYSYGVNSTEKGDLSSESTVSRIRTEHFPLTLESARPSHTSQYLCASSVPGGEAFFGQGTRLTVV.

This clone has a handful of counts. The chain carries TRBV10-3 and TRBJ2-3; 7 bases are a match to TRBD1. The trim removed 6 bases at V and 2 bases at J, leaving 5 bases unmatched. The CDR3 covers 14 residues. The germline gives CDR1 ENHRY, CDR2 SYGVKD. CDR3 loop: CAIRRQGPTDTQYF. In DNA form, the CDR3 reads TGTGCCATCAGAAGACAGGGACCCACAGATACGCAGTATTTT.

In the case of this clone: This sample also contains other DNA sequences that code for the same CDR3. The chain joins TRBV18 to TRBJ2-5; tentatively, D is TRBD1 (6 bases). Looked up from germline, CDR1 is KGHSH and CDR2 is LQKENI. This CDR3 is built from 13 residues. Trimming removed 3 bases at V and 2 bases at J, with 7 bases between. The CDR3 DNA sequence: TGTGCCAGCTCACCGGGGACACAAGAGACCCAGTACTTC. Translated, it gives CASSPGTQETQYF.

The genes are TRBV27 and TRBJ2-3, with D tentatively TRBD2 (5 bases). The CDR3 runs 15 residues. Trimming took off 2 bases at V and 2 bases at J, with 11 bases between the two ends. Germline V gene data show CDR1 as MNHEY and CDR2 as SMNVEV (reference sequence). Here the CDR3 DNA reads TGTGCCAGCAGTTTAGTGCGGGCACACACAGATACGCAGTATTTT. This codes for CASSLVRAHTDTQYF.

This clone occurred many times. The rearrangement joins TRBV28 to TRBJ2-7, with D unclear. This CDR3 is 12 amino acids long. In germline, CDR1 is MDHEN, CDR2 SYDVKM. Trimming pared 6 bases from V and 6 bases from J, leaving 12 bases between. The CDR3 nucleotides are TGTGCCAGCAGCCAAGGGTACGCCGAGCAGTACTTC. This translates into CASSQGYAEQYF.

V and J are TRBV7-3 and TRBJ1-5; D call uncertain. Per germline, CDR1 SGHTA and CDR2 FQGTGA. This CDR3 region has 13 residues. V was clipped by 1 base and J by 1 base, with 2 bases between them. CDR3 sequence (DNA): TGTGCCAGCAGCTTAAAGAGCAATCAGCCCCAGCATTTT. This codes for CASSLKSNQPQHF.

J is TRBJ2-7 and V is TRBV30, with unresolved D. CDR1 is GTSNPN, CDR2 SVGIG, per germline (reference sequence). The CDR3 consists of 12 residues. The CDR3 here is CAYKQGTYEQYF. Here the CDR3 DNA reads TGTGCTTACAAGCAAGGCACCTACGAGCAGTACTTC.

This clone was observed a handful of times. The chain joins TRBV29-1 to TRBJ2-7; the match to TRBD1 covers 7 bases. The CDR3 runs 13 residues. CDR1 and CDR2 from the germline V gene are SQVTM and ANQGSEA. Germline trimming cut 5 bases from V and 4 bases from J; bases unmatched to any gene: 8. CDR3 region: CSVIKDRQYEQYF. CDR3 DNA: TGCAGCGTTATCAAGGACAGGCAGTACGAGCAGTACTTC.

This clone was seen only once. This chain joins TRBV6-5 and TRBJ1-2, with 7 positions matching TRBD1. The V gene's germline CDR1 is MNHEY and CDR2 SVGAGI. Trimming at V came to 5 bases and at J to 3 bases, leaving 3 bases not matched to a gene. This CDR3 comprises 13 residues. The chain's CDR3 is CASSAGQDYGYTF. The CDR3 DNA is TGTGCCAGCAGTGCTGGACAGGACTATGGCTACACCTTC.

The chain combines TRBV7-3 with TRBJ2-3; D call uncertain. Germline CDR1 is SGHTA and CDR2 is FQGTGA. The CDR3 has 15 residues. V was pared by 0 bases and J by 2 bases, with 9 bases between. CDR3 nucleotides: TGTGCCAGCAGCTTAACAGGGTTGATCACAGATACGCAGTATTTT. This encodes CASSLTGLITDTQYF.

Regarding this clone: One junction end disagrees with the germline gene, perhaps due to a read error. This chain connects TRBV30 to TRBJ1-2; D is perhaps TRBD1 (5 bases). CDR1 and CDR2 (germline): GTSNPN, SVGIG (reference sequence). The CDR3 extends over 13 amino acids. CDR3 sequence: CAWSSPSGLFDSF. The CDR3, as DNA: TGTGCCTGGAGTTCGCCTTCGGGACTCTTTGACTCCTTC.